These T cell receptor beta chains were read from a single sample in a study of blood T cell repertoires in COVID-19. Sequencing was performed with immunoSEQ multiplex PCR; in TCRdb, only in-frame clones are kept and a portion is missing. The top ten clones hold around 5.4% of a sample with about 250,000 clones, around four fifths of them seen once. Sequenced input: peripheral blood. The receptors come from a man at least 80 years old with acute or convalescent COVID-19. Each CDR3 is given with its conserved first and last residue. Fields, in order: V gene, J gene, clone size, CDR3 protein. Some rows mark clone size as missing; the rest say once, few, many or name a class of expanded clone.

TRBV28	TRBJ1-5	.	CASSLSGGNQPQHF
TRBV30	TRBJ2-3	.	CAWSVRGGAGDTQYF
TRBV27	TRBJ2-3	.	CASSKGTSASTDTQYF
TRBV28	TRBJ1-4	.	CASRDLGEVREKLFF
TRBV5-1	TRBJ1-1	few	CASSLFSVGEAFF
TRBV29-1	TRBJ1-5	.	CSVEPGQDLDQPQHF
TRBV7-6	TRBJ1-3	.	CASSFGTGSGNTIYF
TRBV5-4	TRBJ1-4	.	CASSSGQGPTNEKLFF
TRBV20-1	TRBJ2-3	.	CSASLADTQYF
TRBV5-1	TRBJ1-2	.	CASSLVGTGGHGYTF
TRBV7-6	TRBJ2-4	.	CASSPELPGLAKNIQYF
TRBV10-3	TRBJ1-1	.	CASATQEVNTEAFF
TRBV27	TRBJ2-2	.	CASSDLGSGDTGELFF
TRBV27	TRBJ2-1	.	CASSLKATSGHSYNEQFF
TRBV19	TRBJ2-1	.	CATGQGATFSSYNEQFF
TRBV20-1	TRBJ1-4	few	CSASMRNEKLFF
TRBV19	TRBJ1-5	once	CASSISVQPQHF
TRBV4-2	TRBJ2-7	.	CASSQDAGASPKRYEQYF
TRBV5-1	TRBJ1-2	.	CASSPDFSSGGANYGYTF
TRBV2	TRBJ2-1	.	CASILERRSYNEQFF
TRBV9	TRBJ2-3	.	CASSVVGQGGSVGSTDTQYF
TRBV28	TRBJ1-6	.	CASSLQDRGNSPLHF
TRBV28	TRBJ2-1	.	CASSRWTSGVLYNEQFF
TRBV11-2	TRBJ2-3	.	CASSLDWSEPHYDSTDTQYF
TRBV7-6	TRBJ2-7	once	CASSLAGSSGRASYEQYF
TRBV2	TRBJ1-1	.	CASTLEGGRSEAFF
TRBV19	TRBJ1-5	.	CASSTGQSDQPQHF
TRBV7-2	TRBJ1-6	.	CASSLVPDIRYSPLHF